The 21 T cell receptor beta chains reported below all come from one sample, sequenced in a study of somatic mutations in cytotoxic T cells in rheumatoid arthritis. Method: immunoSEQ multiplex PCR; TCRdb's copy keeps in-frame clones and lacks some. The sample carries over 7,000 clones, approximately 75% recorded once. Sequencing was done on a sample of CD8+ T cells sorted from blood. These receptors were taken from an adult with rheumatoid arthritis.

V is TRBV5-1 and J is TRBJ1-2; D ambiguous. CDR1 SGHRS and CDR2 YFSETQ come from the germline V gene. With 0 bases removed from V and 0 bases from J, the gap between germline ends came to 6 bases. CDR3 size: 14 residues. The CDR3 reads CASSLGYANYGYTF. CDR3 sequence (DNA): TGCGCCAGCAGCTTGGGGTACGCTAACTATGGCTACACCTTC.

The chain is built from TRBV6-1 and TRBJ2-7; D perhaps matches TRBD1 (5 bases). This CDR3 comprises 14 residues. Trimming pared 2 bases from V and 0 bases from J, leaving 8 bases between. Per the germline V gene, CDR1 is MNHNS and CDR2 is SASEGT. This CDR3 reads CASSETGSSYEQYF. Here the CDR3 DNA reads TGTGCCAGCAGTGAAACAGGATCCTCCTACGAGCAGTACTTC.

This chain connects TRBV19 to TRBJ2-2; D is possibly TRBD1 or TRBD2 (5 bases each). Trimming removed 5 bases at V and 1 base at J, with 11 bases between. CDR1 LNHDA and CDR2 SQIVND come from the germline V gene (reference sequence). The CDR3 length is 15 residues. The CDR3 DNA is TGTGCCAGTAGTTTTGGGGACGGGAACACCGGGGAGCTGTTTTTT. It is translated as CASSFGDGNTGELFF.

The chain couples TRBV11-2 to TRBJ2-5; TRBD2 matches 7 bases. The CDR3 covers 16 residues. The germline V gene encodes CDR1 SGHAT and CDR2 FQNNGV. J was trimmed by 2 bases and V by 5 bases; bases with no gene match: 11. CDR3 coding DNA: TGTGCCAGCAGCCTCGCGGGGAGGGGAGGGCAAGAGACCCAGTACTTC. It codes for CASSLAGRGGQETQYF.

Details on this clone: One end of the junction is discordant with germline, which a read error may explain. Other DNA variants within this sample encode the same CDR3. The rearrangement uses TRBV6-5 and TRBJ2-2; maybe TRBD2 (6 bases). Germline loops: CDR1 MNHEY, CDR2 SVGAGI. The CDR3 runs to 15 residues. The CDR3 reads CASRLVPSNTGELFF. As DNA, the CDR3 is TGCGCCAGCAGACTAGTACCTTCAAACACCGGGGAGCTGTTTTTT.

The chain is built from TRBV5-4 and TRBJ2-5; 7 nucleotides match TRBD2. The germline V gene encodes CDR1 SGHNT and CDR2 YYREEE (reference sequence). V lost 4 bases and J lost 3; bases outside the gene matches: 9. The CDR3 is made up of 15 amino acids. The CDR3 DNA reads as TGTGCCAGCAGCCAAGATCGCGGGGGAGAAGAGACCCAGTACTTC. Protein product: CASSQDRGGEETQYF. Using reference TRBV5-4 and TRBJ2-5 for the parts outside the CDR3, the full variable domain is ETGVTQSPTHLIKTRGQQVTLRCSSQSGHNTVSWYQQALGQGPQFIFQYYREEENGRGNFPPRFSGLQFPNYSSELNVNALELDDSALYLCASSQDRGGEETQYFGPGTRLLVL.

The genes are TRBV4-2 and TRBJ1-2; no firm D call. Germline-derived CDR1 and CDR2 are LGHNA and YNFKEQ. The ends were cut back, 0 bases at V and 7 bases at J, with 9 bases in the middle. CDR3 size: 13 residues. The CDR3 nucleotides are TGTGCCAGCAGCCAAGATCGGGGAGCTGGCTACACCTTC. Amino acid sequence: CASSQDRGAGYTF.

Here the CDR3 reads CASSPPIMNTEAFF. In DNA form, the CDR3 reads TGTGCCAGCTCACCACCGATCATGAACACTGAAGCTTTCTTT. The chain carries TRBV18 and TRBJ1-1, with D unclear. Germline V gene data show CDR1 as KGHSH and CDR2 as LQKENI. V lost 0 bases and J lost 0, with 5 bases in between. The CDR3 consists of 14 residues.

V gene TRBV9 combines with J gene TRBJ2-1; D gene uncertain. Trimming shortened V by 0 bases and J by 6 bases, and 4 bases separated the two germline ends. This CDR3 spans 12 amino acids. CDR1 is SGDLS and CDR2 is YYNGEE in the germline V gene. This CDR3 reads CASSVVSNEQFF. CDR3 bases: TGTGCCAGCAGCGTAGTCTCCAATGAGCAGTTCTTC.

CDR3 in amino acids: CASSLYGAAGTEAFF. DNA of the CDR3: TGTGCCAGCAGTTTATATGGGGCCGCGGGCACTGAAGCTTTCTTT. The chain employs TRBV28 and TRBJ1-1; a possible D gene is TRBD1 (5 bases). The CDR3 is 15 residues long. Germline values: CDR1 MDHEN, CDR2 SYDVKM. The V gene lost 1 base and the J gene lost 4 bases, with 13 bases spanning the gap.

The V and J genes are TRBV27 and TRBJ2-2; D not certain. CDR3 length: 14 residues. The germline CDR1 and CDR2 sequences are MNHEY and SMNVEV (reference sequence). V gave up 3 bases and J gave up 2 bases, with 7 bases separating them. CDR3 loop: CASSFGHNTGELFF. The DNA for the CDR3 is TGTGCCAGCAGTTTCGGTCACAACACCGGGGAGCTGTTTTTT.

CDR3 nucleotides: TGTGCCAGCAGCTACACTGAAGCTTTCTTT. This gives the protein CASSYTEAFF. V usage is TRBV6-1 and J usage is TRBJ1-1; D gene uncertain. Per germline, CDR1 MNHNS and CDR2 SASEGT. Trimming pared 6 bases from V and 3 bases from J, leaving 2 bases between. CDR3 length equals 10 residues.

The chain uses TRBV19 and TRBJ1-4; D is possibly TRBD1 (5 bases). Trimming left V 2 bases short and J 6 bases short, with 13 bases between. This CDR3 has 15 amino acids. Germline V gene data show CDR1 as LNHDA and CDR2 as SQIVND (reference sequence). The CDR3 sequence is CASSIRGSGDEKLFF. The DNA of the CDR3 is TGTGCCAGTAGTATACGGGGCTCGGGCGATGAAAAACTGTTTTTT.

The J gene is TRBJ2-5, the V gene TRBV7-2, with D unresolved. Trimming removed 5 bases at V and 2 bases at J, with 12 bases between. The germline V gene encodes CDR1 SGHTA and CDR2 FQGNSA. This CDR3 has 14 amino acids. The CDR3: CASSALRDQETQYF. Written as DNA, the CDR3 is TGTGCCAGCAGCGCCCTAAGAGATCAAGAGACCCAGTACTTC.

DNA for the CDR3: TGTGCCAGCGGGAGGGGGACCCCTACCCATGAGCAGTTCTTC. This codes for CASGRGTPTHEQFF. This chain links TRBV9 with TRBJ2-1; tentatively, D is TRBD2 (7 bases). The CDR3 covers 14 residues. In germline, CDR1 is SGDLS, CDR2 YYNGEE. V lost 7 bases, J lost 8 bases, and 19 bases lay in between.

The V call is TRBV2, the J call TRBJ2-1, with D uncertain. V was trimmed by 7 bases and J by 2 bases, leaving 6 bases between them. The CDR3 sequence is 12 residues long. CDR1 and CDR2 from the germline V gene are SNHLY and FYNNEI. The CDR3 DNA sequence: TGTGCCAGCATGGGGACCTACAATGAGCAGTTCTTC. This encodes CASMGTYNEQFF.

V is TRBV11-2 and J is TRBJ1-1; the D is unclear. Trimming removed 2 bases from V and 1 base from J, with 8 bases in between. Germline CDR1 and CDR2: SGHAT and FQNNGV. The CDR3 extends over 14 amino acids. The chain's CDR3 is CASSLYPGNTEAFF. In DNA form, the CDR3 reads TGTGCCAGCAGCTTATATCCCGGGAACACTGAAGCTTTCTTT.

V usage is TRBV9 and J usage is TRBJ2-3; tentatively, D is TRBD1 or TRBD2 (6 bases each). CDR1 is SGDLS, CDR2 YYNGEE, per germline. The CDR3 is 15 amino acids. V lost 0 bases and J lost 4, with 12 bases in between. CDR3 protein: CASSVAGAGPDTQYF. Here the CDR3 DNA reads TGTGCCAGCAGCGTAGCGGGGGCGGGGCCAGATACGCAGTATTTT.

The chain joins TRBV28 to TRBJ1-2, with D unresolved. Germline assignment: CDR1 MDHEN and CDR2 SYDVKM. The V end was cut by 4 bases, the J end by 4 bases, with 13 bases between. The length of the CDR3 is 14 residues. The CDR3, as DNA: TGTGCCAGCAGTTCCACCGACATGGGCTATGGCTACACCTTC. Its protein is CASSSTDMGYGYTF.

The chain combines TRBV9 with TRBJ2-1, with 9 bases matching TRBD2. CDR1 SGDLS and CDR2 YYNGEE come from the germline V gene. Losses at the gene ends were 0 bases for V and 2 bases for J; bases not matched to a gene: 3. This CDR3 is 16 amino acids long. Written as DNA, the CDR3 is TGTGCCAGCAGCGTAGACGCTAGCGGGGCCTACAATGAGCAGTTCTTC. Protein: CASSVDASGAYNEQFF. Filled out from reference TRBV9 and TRBJ2-1, the complete variable domain reads DSGVTQTPKHLITATGQRVTLRCSPRSGDLSVYWYQQSLDQGLQFLIQYYNGEERAKGNILERFSAQQFPDLHSELNLSSLELGDSALYFCASSVDASGAYNEQFFGPGTRLTVL.

This sequence joins TRBV6-5 and TRBJ1-5; D gene unclear. CDR1 is MNHEY and CDR2 is SVGAGI in the germline V gene. The CDR3 covers 14 residues. Trimming took 0 bases from V and 5 from J, leaving 8 bases between them. The CDR3 loop is CASSYSGFHQPQHF. CDR3 DNA sequence: TGTGCCAGCAGTTACTCAGGGTTTCATCAGCCCCAGCATTTT.